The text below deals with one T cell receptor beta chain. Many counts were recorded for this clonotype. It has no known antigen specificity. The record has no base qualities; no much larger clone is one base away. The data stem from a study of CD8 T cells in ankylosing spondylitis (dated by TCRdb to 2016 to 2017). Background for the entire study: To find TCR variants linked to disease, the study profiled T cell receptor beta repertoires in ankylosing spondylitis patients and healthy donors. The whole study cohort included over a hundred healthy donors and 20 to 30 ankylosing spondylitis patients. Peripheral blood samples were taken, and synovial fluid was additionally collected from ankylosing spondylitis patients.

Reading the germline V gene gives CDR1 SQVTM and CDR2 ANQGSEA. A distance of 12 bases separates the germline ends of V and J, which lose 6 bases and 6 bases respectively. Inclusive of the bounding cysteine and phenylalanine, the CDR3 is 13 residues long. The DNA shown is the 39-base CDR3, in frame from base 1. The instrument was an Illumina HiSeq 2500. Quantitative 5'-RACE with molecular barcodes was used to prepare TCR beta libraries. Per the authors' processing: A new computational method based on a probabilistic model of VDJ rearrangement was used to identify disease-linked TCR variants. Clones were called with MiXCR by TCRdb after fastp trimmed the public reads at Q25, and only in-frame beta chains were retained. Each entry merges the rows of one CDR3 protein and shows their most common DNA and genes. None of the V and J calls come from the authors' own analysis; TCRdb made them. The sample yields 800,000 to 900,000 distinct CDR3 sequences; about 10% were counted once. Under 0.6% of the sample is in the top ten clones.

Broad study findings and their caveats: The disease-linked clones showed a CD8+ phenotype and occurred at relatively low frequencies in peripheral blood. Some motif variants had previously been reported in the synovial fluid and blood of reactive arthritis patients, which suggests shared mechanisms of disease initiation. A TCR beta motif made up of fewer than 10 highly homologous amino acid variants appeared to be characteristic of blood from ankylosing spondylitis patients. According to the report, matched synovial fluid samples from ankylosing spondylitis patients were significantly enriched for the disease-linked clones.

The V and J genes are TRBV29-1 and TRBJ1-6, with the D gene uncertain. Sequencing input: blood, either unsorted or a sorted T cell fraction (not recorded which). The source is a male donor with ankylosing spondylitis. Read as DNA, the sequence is TGCAGCGTGTTACAGCAACTTAATTCACCCCTCCACTTT. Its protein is CSVLQQLNSPLHF.